The 25 T cell receptor beta chains in this list originate from one sample, sequenced in a study of shared clonotypes between healthy human individuals. Measured with immunoSEQ multiplex PCR; TCRdb has only the in-frame clones, and not every one. The sample has about 530,000 clones; roughly 79% are singletons. The material sequenced was PBMCs. All receptors derive from a woman aged 40-49 years in good health. Some clones in this sample may be carry-over from other donors' samples.

The V and J genes are TRBV5-1 and TRBJ2-2; D not resolved. There are 12 residues in the CDR3. From germline, CDR1 is SGHRS and CDR2 YFSETQ. Trimming took 2 bases from V and 7 from J, leaving 6 bases between them. The CDR3 region is CASSFPGGELFF. CDR3 sequence (DNA): TGCGCCAGCAGCTTCCCCGGCGGGGAGCTGTTTTTT.

The V gene is TRBV13, the J gene TRBJ1-2; D is perhaps TRBD1 (5 bases). Trimming pared 1 base from V and 2 bases from J, leaving 11 bases between. This CDR3 region has 15 residues. The germline V gene encodes CDR1 PRHDT and CDR2 FYEKMQ (reference sequence). CDR3 sequence: CASSLVGDRNYGYTF. The CDR3 DNA reads TGTGCCAGCAGCTTAGTCGGGGACCGCAACTATGGCTACACCTTC.

This clone was seen more than once but under ten times. This rearrangement joins TRBV28 to TRBJ1-1; D is unresolved. Deletions cut 5 bases from V and 1 base from J, with 8 bases between. The germline gives CDR1 MDHEN, CDR2 SYDVKM. CDR3 length: 13 amino acids. For the CDR3, the DNA is TGTGCCAGCAGTCGAGCAACGAACACTGAAGCTTTCTTT. Protein product: CASSRATNTEAFF.

This clone was detected only once. The chain recombines TRBV11-2 with TRBJ2-5; 8 bases are a match to TRBD2. The J call may be mistaken, given a closer DNA end match to TRBJ2-7. The CDR3 is 16 residues long. The germline CDR1 and CDR2 sequences are SGHAT and FQNNGV. In nucleotides, the CDR3 is TGTGCCAGCAGCTTACTAGCGGGTCCGAGCTCCTACGAGCAGTACTTC. This gives the protein CASSLLAGPSSYEQYF.

This clone was counted once. The chain has TRBV7-2 and TRBJ2-3, with unresolved D. V was pared by 4 bases and J by 7 bases, with 9 bases between. Per germline, CDR1 SGHTA and CDR2 FQGNSA. The CDR3 sequence is 12 residues long. Here the CDR3 DNA reads TGTGCCAGCAGCTCCCCCCAAAATACGCAGTATTTT. Translated, it gives CASSSPQNTQYF.

The CDR3 region has the DNA TGTGCCAGCAGCCGGCAGGGCGGTTCCACAGATACGCAGTATTTT. It codes for CASSRQGGSTDTQYF. The J gene is TRBJ2-3, the V gene TRBV5-4, with D maybe TRBD1 (5 bases). There are 15 residues in the CDR3. The V and J ends lost 4 bases and 2 bases respectively, with 14 bases between them. Per germline, CDR1 SGHNT and CDR2 YYREEE (reference sequence).

V and J are TRBV5-4 and TRBJ2-2; 7 nucleotides line up with TRBD1. Germline values: CDR1 SGHNT, CDR2 YYREEE (reference sequence). The V and J ends lost 10 bases and 0 bases, in that order; junction bases with no gene match: 3. The CDR3 sequence is 13 residues long. CDR3 in DNA: TGTGCCGGGGGACAGCCGAACACCGGGGAGCTGTTTTTT. This codes for CAGGQPNTGELFF.

The CDR3 bases are TGTGCCTGGAATATAGGCAACAATCAGCCCCAGCATTTT. It translates to CAWNIGNNQPQHF. The J gene is TRBJ1-5, the V gene TRBV30; D ambiguous. Trimming shortened V by 4 bases and J by 3 bases, and 10 bases separated the two germline ends. In germline, CDR1 is GTSNPN, CDR2 SVGIG (reference sequence). The CDR3 contains 13 residues.

The chain carries TRBV7-9 and TRBJ1-4; D is possibly TRBD1 (6 bases). The CDR3 extends over 16 amino acids. Germline loops: CDR1 SEHNR, CDR2 FQNEAQ (reference sequence). V was cut by 8 bases and J by 3 bases, with 19 bases left in between. The CDR3 loop reads CASRLGAGASNEKLFF. In nucleotides, the CDR3 is TGTGCCAGCCGTCTAGGTGCGGGGGCGTCTAATGAAAAACTGTTTTTT.

This clone was seen just once. This chain uses TRBV7-8 with TRBJ1-5, with 7 bases identical to TRBD1. The CDR3 runs 14 residues. The V segment lost 5 bases and the J segment 3 bases; nucleotides outside the gene matches: 4. Germline CDR1 and CDR2: SGHVS and FQNEAQ. CDR3 in DNA: TGTGCCAGCAGCAGAAGGGGGCACAATCAGCCCCAGCATTTT. As protein: CASSRRGHNQPQHF.

The V gene is TRBV5-6, the J gene TRBJ1-2; D may be TRBD1 (6 bases). Trimming took 0 bases from V and 4 from J, leaving 16 bases between them. Germline V lookup: CDR1 SGHDT, CDR2 YYEEEE. CDR3 length: 16 amino acids. In nucleotides, the CDR3 is TGTGCCAGCAGCTTGGCGCAGTCAGGGGCCGGCTATGGCTACACCTTC. Its translation is CASSLAQSGAGYGYTF.

The chain is built from TRBV7-6 and TRBJ2-7, with D perhaps matching TRBD1 (6 bases). V was trimmed by 4 bases and J by 3 bases, leaving 16 bases between them. The CDR3 loop spans 15 amino acids. Per the germline V gene, CDR1 is SGHVS and CDR2 is FNYEAQ. This CDR3 is CASSSGSGAIYEQYF. The CDR3 DNA follows: TGTGCCAGCAGCTCAGGGTCAGGGGCGATCTACGAGCAGTACTTC.

This chain uses TRBV19 with TRBJ2-2, with 7 positions matching TRBD1. Germline loops: CDR1 LNHDA, CDR2 SQIVND (reference sequence). Trimming took 3 bases from V and 7 from J; bases not matched to a gene: 5. This CDR3 region has 14 residues. The DNA of the CDR3 is TGTGCCAGTAGTATCGAGACAGGGTACGGGGAGCTGTTTTTT. Amino acid sequence: CASSIETGYGELFF.

The chain joins TRBV27 to TRBJ2-3; D might be TRBD2 (6 bases). Germline V gives CDR1 MNHEY, CDR2 SMNVEV (reference sequence). This CDR3 contains 14 residues. With 8 bases removed from V and 9 bases from J, the gap between germline ends came to 21 bases. CDR3 sequence reads: CASCFSGRVGTQYF. The CDR3 nucleotides are TGTGCCAGCTGCTTTAGCGGTCGGGTGGGGACGCAGTATTTT.

Regarding this clone: Only one base separates this from a far larger clonotype, so it likely reflects a read error. Other nucleotide sequences from this sample produce the same CDR3. V and J are TRBV5-4 and TRBJ1-4; 10 nucleotides agree with TRBD1. The length of the CDR3 is 16 residues. CDR1 and CDR2 (germline): SGHNT, YYREEE (reference sequence). V lost 4 bases, J lost 8 bases, and 11 bases stayed unmatched. Here the CDR3 reads CASSQDLGTGAEKLFF. The CDR3 coding sequence is TGTGCCAGCAGCCAAGATCTTGGGACAGGGGCCGAAAAACTGTTTTTT.

The chain employs TRBV19 and TRBJ1-5, with 8 nucleotides matching TRBD1. V lost 7 bases to trimming and J lost 1 base; unmatched junction nucleotides: 6. This CDR3 contains 15 residues. The germline CDR1 and CDR2 sequences are LNHDA and SQIVND (reference sequence). The CDR3 loop is CASNLQGGSNQPQHF. As DNA, the CDR3 is TGTGCCAGTAACCTACAGGGGGGAAGCAATCAGCCCCAGCATTTT.

This clone was recorded many times. Additional DNA sequences in this sample encode the identical CDR3. The J gene is TRBJ1-2, the V gene TRBV6-6; 8 bases match TRBD1. The CDR3 spans 15 residues. V shed 6 bases, J shed 0 bases, and the junction held 6 bases outside the gene matches. Germline CDR1 is MNHNY and CDR2 is SVGAGI (reference sequence). CDR3 amino acids: CASRKGQGPNYGYTF. CDR3 DNA: TGTGCCAGCAGAAAAGGACAGGGCCCTAACTATGGCTACACCTTC.

The chain links TRBV28 to TRBJ2-5, with 7 nucleotides matching TRBD1. CDR1 is MDHEN, CDR2 SYDVKM, per germline. CDR3 length: 13 amino acids. V gave up 5 bases and J gave up 4 bases; unmatched junction bases: 4. The CDR3 region is CASSDTGAETQYF. Written as DNA, the CDR3 is TGTGCCAGCAGTGATACAGGGGCAGAGACCCAGTACTTC. The variable domain in full, with the rest retrieved from reference TRBV28 and TRBJ2-5, is DVKVTQSSRYLVKRTGEKVFLECVQDMDHENMFWYRQDPGLGLRLIYFSYDVKMKEKGDIPEGYSVSREKKERFSLILESASTNQTSMYLCASSDTGAETQYFGPGTRLLVL.

On this clone: This may come from a read error, since a much larger clone is one base off. The V gene is TRBV2, the J gene TRBJ2-7, with D perhaps matching TRBD2 (5 bases). Germline CDR1 reads SNHLY; CDR2 reads FYNNEI. V lost 4 bases and J lost 3, with 10 bases in between. The CDR3 totals 13 residues. DNA for the CDR3: TGTGCCAGCAGTGGGACGAGCGGCTACGAGCAGTACTTC. This encodes CASSGTSGYEQYF.

The V call is TRBV11-2, the J call TRBJ2-1; tentatively, D is TRBD2 (6 bases). The CDR3 covers 12 residues. The V end was cut by 3 bases, the J end by 8 bases, with 8 bases between. Germline CDR1 SGHAT, CDR2 FQNNGV. The CDR3 protein is CASSFPSDEQFF. DNA for the CDR3: TGTGCCAGCAGCTTTCCTAGCGATGAGCAGTTCTTC.

The rearrangement uses TRBV28 and TRBJ2-1, with a tentative D call TRBD1 (6 bases). CDR3 size: 15 residues. CDR1 is MDHEN and CDR2 is SYDVKM in the germline V gene. V was clipped by 4 bases and J by 3 bases, with 13 bases between them. CDR3 sequence: CASSSGAGDYNEQFF. The CDR3 DNA reads as TGTGCCAGCAGTTCAGGGGCAGGTGACTACAATGAGCAGTTCTTC.

In its sample, this clone was seen a few times. The CDR3 nucleotides are TGTGCCAGCTCACTATCCGGGACGGCAAACACTGAAGCTTTCTTT. Its protein product is CASSLSGTANTEAFF. The chain links TRBV18 to TRBJ1-1, with D perhaps TRBD1 (5 bases). CDR3 length: 15 residues. V lost 4 bases to trimming and J lost 2 bases, with 14 bases between them. The germline V gene encodes CDR1 KGHSH and CDR2 LQKENI.

This chain connects TRBV28 to TRBJ1-2, with D possibly being TRBD1 (5 bases). Trimming shortened V by 2 bases and J by 6 bases, and 10 bases separated the two germline ends. CDR3 size: 13 residues. CDR1 is MDHEN, CDR2 SYDVKM, per germline. In DNA form, the CDR3 reads TGTGCCAGCAGTTTACTCCCAGGGAATGGCTACACCTTC. It translates to CASSLLPGNGYTF.

This clone was counted only a few times. This chain joins TRBV28 and TRBJ1-5; D may be TRBD1 (5 bases). The CDR3 has 14 residues. Trimming shortened V by 2 bases and J by 6 bases, and 11 bases separated the two germline ends. Germline V gene data show CDR1 as MDHEN and CDR2 as SYDVKM. CDR3 amino acids: CASSLTRESQPQHF. The CDR3 DNA reads as TGTGCCAGCAGTTTAACCAGGGAAAGTCAGCCCCAGCATTTT.

Only a few counts were recorded for this clone. The chain couples TRBV13 to TRBJ2-7; no reliable D call. In germline, CDR1 is PRHDT, CDR2 FYEKMQ (reference sequence). The CDR3 loop spans 12 amino acids. Trimming stripped 2 bases from V and 1 base from J, with 3 bases between. This CDR3 reads CASSLWSYEQYF. CDR3 in DNA: TGTGCCAGCAGCTTATGGTCCTACGAGCAGTACTTC.